These 23 T cell receptor beta chains were sequenced from one sample in a study of T cell responses to AZD1222 COVID-19 vaccine. TCRdb's copy holds only in-frame clones and misses some; the assay was immunoSEQ multiplex PCR. The sample has some 80,000 clones, 86% seen once. Sequencing used peripheral blood, obtained on day 0 of AZD1222 vaccination. These receptors were obtained from an adult in good health.

The chain joins TRBV9 to TRBJ2-1, with D possibly called TRBD1 or TRBD2 (5 bases each). Trimming removed 5 bases at V and 0 bases at J, with 12 bases between. The length of the CDR3 is 15 residues. From germline, CDR1 is SGDLS and CDR2 YYNGEE. The CDR3, as DNA: TGTGCCAGCAGTCGGGACGGCAACTCCTACAATGAGCAGTTCTTC. It yields the protein CASSRDGNSYNEQFF.

The J gene is TRBJ1-3, the V gene TRBV7-9, with a tentative D call TRBD1 (5 bases). There are 18 residues in the CDR3. From germline, CDR1 is SEHNR and CDR2 FQNEAQ (reference sequence). V was cut by 5 bases and J by 5 bases, with 25 bases left in between. The CDR3 spells CASSQRVGEADKRNTIYF. The CDR3 coding sequence is TGTGCCAGCAGCCAAAGGGTAGGGGAGGCCGATAAACGAAACACCATATATTTT. Using reference TRBV7-9 and TRBJ1-3 for the parts outside the CDR3, the full variable domain is DTGVSQNPRHKITKRGQNVTFRCDPISEHNRLYWYRQTLGQGPEFLTYFQNEAQLEKSRLLSDRFSAERPKGSFSTLEIQRTEQGDSAMYLCASSQRVGEADKRNTIYFGEGSWLTVV.

This clone was recorded once. The CDR3 DNA reads TGTGCCACCAGCAGAGACCCAGGACAGGGAACACCCCTCCACTTT. It yields the protein CATSRDPGQGTPLHF. V and J are TRBV15 and TRBJ1-6; 8 nucleotides agree with TRBD1. V shed 0 bases and J 11 bases; nucleotides not matched to a gene: 6. Germline CDR1 LNHNV, CDR2 YYDKDF (reference sequence). The CDR3 is made up of 15 amino acids.

The chain links TRBV28 to TRBJ1-5; tentative D call: TRBD1 (5 bases). Germline CDR1 is MDHEN and CDR2 is SYDVKM. The CDR3 is 17 residues long. V gave up 2 bases and J gave up 2 bases, with 16 bases separating them. CDR3 sequence: CASSLGSGLEGNQPQHF. CDR3 sequence (DNA): TGTGCCAGCAGTTTAGGTTCAGGGCTCGAAGGCAATCAGCCCCAGCATTTT.

The V call is TRBV24-1, the J call TRBJ1-4; TRBD1 is a possible D gene (6 bases). The germline CDR1 and CDR2 sequences are KGHDR and SFDVKD. The CDR3 spans 13 residues. Trimming stripped 4 bases from V and 11 bases from J, with 13 bases between. CDR3 amino acids: CATSDQGGGKLFF. CDR3 coding DNA: TGTGCCACCAGTGACCAGGGAGGGGGGAAACTGTTTTTT.

The chain recombines TRBV24-1 with TRBJ2-4, with 7 bases matching TRBD1. CDR3 size: 13 residues. J was trimmed by 3 bases and V by 7 bases; bases with no gene match: 2. Per the germline V gene, CDR1 is KGHDR and CDR2 is SFDVKD. The CDR3 region has the DNA TGTGCCACCAGCCGGGACAGCAAAAACATTCAGTACTTC. This translates into CATSRDSKNIQYF.

The chain couples TRBV18 to TRBJ1-1, with a weak D call TRBD1 (6 bases). Trimming took 5 bases from V and 1 from J, leaving 8 bases between them. The length of the CDR3 is 13 residues. From germline, CDR1 is KGHSH and CDR2 LQKENI. The CDR3 sequence is CASSTTGNTEAFF. CDR3 nucleotides: TGTGCCAGCTCAACGACAGGGAACACTGAAGCTTTCTTT.

The chain is built from TRBV19 and TRBJ2-2; TRBD2 agrees at 8 bases. Germline trimming cut 7 bases from V and 1 base from J; bases unmatched to any gene: 2. Per the germline V gene, CDR1 is LNHDA and CDR2 is SQIVND (reference sequence). This CDR3 region has 14 residues. CDR3 sequence: CASMGLGNTGELFF. The DNA of the CDR3 is TGTGCCAGTATGGGACTAGGGAACACCGGGGAGCTGTTTTTT.

J is TRBJ2-7 and V is TRBV6-2 or TRBV6-3, with 12 bases that match TRBD2. CDR3 length equals 15 residues. Unmatched junction bases numbered 9, after V lost 5 bases and J lost 7 bases. CDR1 and CDR2 from the germline V gene are MNHEY and SVGEGT. The CDR3 DNA reads TGTGCCAGCAGTCCCGGACTAGCGGGACGCGATGAGCAGTACTTC. Amino acid sequence: CASSPGLAGRDEQYF.

The V gene is TRBV6-5, the J gene TRBJ1-1; D not resolved. Per germline, CDR1 MNHEY and CDR2 SVGAGI. The ends were cut back, 4 bases at V and 5 bases at J, with 5 bases in the middle. This CDR3 is built from 11 residues. The CDR3 nucleotides read TGTGCCAGCAGTTCTCCGACTGAAGCTTTCTTT. Protein sequence: CASSSPTEAFF.

This sequence joins TRBV5-4 and TRBJ2-7, with 8 bases aligning to TRBD1. This CDR3 spans 16 amino acids. Per germline, CDR1 SGHNT and CDR2 YYREEE (reference sequence). Germline trimming cut 4 bases from V and 0 bases from J; bases unmatched to any gene: 9. The CDR3 is CASSPVSGGSSYEQYF. Here the CDR3 DNA reads TGTGCCAGCAGCCCGGTGTCAGGGGGCAGCTCCTACGAGCAGTACTTC.

V and J are TRBV7-6 and TRBJ2-7; 9 positions match TRBD1. The germline CDR1 and CDR2 sequences are SGHVS and FNYEAQ. Trimming at V came to 1 base and at J to 1 base, leaving 8 bases not matched to a gene. There are 17 residues in the CDR3. CDR3 nucleotides: TGTGCCAGCAGCTTAGGTTTTTCCGGGACAGGGTCCTACGAGCAGTACTTC. As protein: CASSLGFSGTGSYEQYF. Variable domain in full (rest from reference TRBV7-6 and TRBJ2-7): GAGVSQSPRYKVTKRGQDVALRCDPISGHVSLYWYRQALGQGPEFLTYFNYEAQQDKSGLPNDRFSAERPEGSISTLTIQRTEQRDSAMYRCASSLGFSGTGSYEQYFGPGTRLTVT.

The chain is built from TRBV7-9 and TRBJ1-3, with D hard to call. Germline-derived CDR1 and CDR2 are SEHNR and FQNEAQ (reference sequence). V was cut by 0 bases and J by 0 bases, with 6 bases left in between. The CDR3 contains 15 residues. The CDR3 DNA follows: TGTGCCAGCAGCTTAGCTGCTCCCTCTGGAAACACCATATATTTT. It yields the protein CASSLAAPSGNTIYF.

The genes are TRBV19 and TRBJ1-4, with 8 bases that match TRBD1. Looked up from germline, CDR1 is LNHDA and CDR2 is SQIVND (reference sequence). The junction had 11 bases not matched to a gene; V was cut back by 5 bases and J by 6 bases. The CDR3 is 16 amino acids. The CDR3 sequence is CASSPVGTGRDEKLFF. DNA of the CDR3: TGTGCCAGTAGTCCAGTCGGGACAGGACGGGATGAAAAACTGTTTTTT.

This chain uses TRBV6-5 with TRBJ2-1; D not certain. V was trimmed by 4 bases and J by 2 bases, leaving 12 bases between them. The CDR3 length is 15 residues. CDR1 is MNHEY, CDR2 SVGAGI, per germline. The CDR3 region has the DNA TGTGCCAGCAGTTTCCTCGGTCCGACCTACAATGAGCAGTTCTTC. The encoded protein is CASSFLGPTYNEQFF.

This chain joins TRBV12-3 or TRBV12-4 and TRBJ1-1, with D uncertain. The CDR3 has 13 residues. V lost 3 bases, J lost 6 bases, and 11 bases lay in between. The CDR3 is CASSFGKNPEAFF. DNA of the CDR3: TGTGCCAGCAGTTTTGGTAAAAACCCTGAAGCTTTCTTT.

CDR3 coding DNA: TGTGCCATCAGTGAACTAGCGGGGACCACAGATACGCAGTATTTT. As protein: CAISELAGTTDTQYF. The chain couples TRBV10-3 to TRBJ2-3; 10 bases fit TRBD2. This CDR3 contains 15 residues. Trimming cost V 3 bases and J 2 bases; bases outside gene matches: 2. Germline CDR1 is ENHRY and CDR2 is SYGVKD.

CDR3 DNA sequence: TGTGCCAGCAGCTCGGACCTCGGAAACTATGGCTACACCTTC. Encoded protein: CASSSDLGNYGYTF. V and J are TRBV5-4 and TRBJ1-2; no clear D. The V end was cut by 3 bases, the J end by 2 bases, with 11 bases between. Germline V gives CDR1 SGHNT, CDR2 YYREEE (reference sequence). The CDR3 spans 14 residues.

The chain joins TRBV28 to TRBJ1-4; D is unclear. This CDR3 has 13 residues. The V and J ends lost 7 bases and 8 bases respectively, with 14 bases between them. Germline assignment: CDR1 MDHEN and CDR2 SYDVKM. CDR3 protein: CASISGVGEKLFF. For the CDR3, the DNA is TGTGCCAGCATTTCCGGGGTGGGGGAAAAACTGTTTTTT. Using reference TRBV28 and TRBJ1-4 for the parts outside the CDR3, the full variable domain is DVKVTQSSRYLVKRTGEKVFLECVQDMDHENMFWYRQDPGLGLRLIYFSYDVKMKEKGDIPEGYSVSREKKERFSLILESASTNQTSMYLCASISGVGEKLFFGSGTQLSVL.

The chain employs TRBV7-6 and TRBJ1-4; a possible D gene is TRBD1 (5 bases). The V gene lost 1 base and the J gene lost 7 bases, with 16 bases spanning the gap. Germline loops: CDR1 SGHVS, CDR2 FNYEAQ. The CDR3 consists of 16 residues. CDR3 nucleotide sequence: TGTGCCAGCAGCTTAGGGGCTGGGCAGGGAGGTGAAAAACTGTTTTTT. Its protein is CASSLGAGQGGEKLFF.

The V gene is TRBV15, the J gene TRBJ1-1; D unclear. The germline V gene has CDR1 LNHNV and CDR2 YYDKDF (reference sequence). This CDR3 comprises 14 residues. Trimming took off 3 bases at V and 7 bases at J, with 15 bases between the two ends. CDR3 bases: TGTGCCACCAGCAGCGTCGATTATGGCAATGAAGCTTTCTTT. Its protein is CATSSVDYGNEAFF.

This clone was seen just once. This chain uses TRBV24-1 with TRBJ2-3; the D call may be TRBD1 or TRBD2 (5 bases each). The V and J ends lost 10 bases and 6 bases respectively, with 16 bases between them. The CDR3 is made up of 13 amino acids. The V gene's germline CDR1 is KGHDR and CDR2 SFDVKD. CDR3 loop: CATEGSLGDTQYF. The CDR3 coding sequence is TGTGCCACAGAGGGGAGTCTGGGTGATACGCAGTATTTT.

The V call is TRBV7-3, the J call TRBJ1-2; 8 bases are a match to TRBD1. CDR1 is SGHTA, CDR2 FQGTGA, per germline. CDR3 length: 15 residues. Unmatched junction bases numbered 3, after V lost 0 bases and J lost 3 bases. The CDR3 nucleotides read TGTGCCAGCAGCTTAACCCAACAGGGGGACTATGGCTACACCTTC. It yields the protein CASSLTQQGDYGYTF.